A single sample gave rise to the 7 T cell receptor beta chains below, sequenced in a study of blood T cell repertoires in COVID-19. Assay: immunoSEQ multiplex PCR; the TCRdb copy retains only in-frame clones and omits some. The data show roughly 40,000 clones, about 83% seen once. Specimen: peripheral blood. Every receptor here comes from a woman of 80 years or more with active or convalescent COVID-19.

The chain uses TRBV19 and TRBJ1-1; D gene ambiguous. The V gene lost 2 bases and the J gene lost 5 bases, with 9 bases spanning the gap. Germline loops: CDR1 LNHDA, CDR2 SQIVND (reference sequence). This CDR3 comprises 13 residues. DNA for the CDR3: TGTGCCAGTAGTATATCTGGGAGGACTGAAGCTTTCTTT. Translation: CASSISGRTEAFF.

The chain combines TRBV6-2 or TRBV6-3 with TRBJ2-1; D may be TRBD1 (8 bases). Germline CDR1 MNHEY, CDR2 SVGEGT. Between the trimmed V and J ends, which lost 6 bases and 14 bases, there was a span of 14 bases. CDR3 length: 11 amino acids. CDR3 DNA: TGTGCCAGCAGCGACAGGGGAGGGAAGTTCTTC. Its protein is CASSDRGGKFF.

The V call is TRBV5-1, the J call TRBJ2-5; 8 bases line up with TRBD1. This CDR3 has 14 residues. Trimming cost V 5 bases and J 5 bases; bases outside gene matches: 8. Germline V gene data show CDR1 as SGHRS and CDR2 as YFSETQ. CDR3 sequence reads: CASSNQGARETQYF. The CDR3 DNA sequence: TGCGCCAGCAGTAACCAGGGGGCGCGGGAGACCCAGTACTTC.

V is TRBV29-1 and J is TRBJ2-5; no firm D call. CDR1 is SQVTM, CDR2 ANQGSEA, per germline. V was trimmed by 5 bases and J by 5 bases, leaving 9 bases between them. CDR3 size: 11 residues. The CDR3 spells CSVLSPETQYF. The DNA of the CDR3 is TGCAGCGTTCTGTCCCCCGAGACCCAGTACTTC.

This chain joins TRBV5-6 and TRBJ2-2; D unresolved. The germline V gene has CDR1 SGHDT and CDR2 YYEEEE. V lost 4 bases, J lost 6 bases, and 16 bases lay in between. The CDR3 covers 15 residues. The CDR3, as DNA: TGTGCCAGCAGCCGGATGCGGAATGGGTCCGGGGAGCTGTTTTTT. Translated: CASSRMRNGSGELFF. Filled out from reference TRBV5-6 and TRBJ2-2, the complete variable domain reads DAGVTQSPTHLIKTRGQQVTLRCSPKSGHDTVSWYQQALGQGPQFIFQYYEEEERQRGNFPDRFSGHQFPNYSSELNVNALLLGDSALYLCASSRMRNGSGELFFGEGSRLTVL.

The rearrangement joins TRBV18 to TRBJ2-1, with TRBD2 matching 9 bases. The V segment lost 2 bases and the J segment 4 bases; nucleotides outside the gene matches: 6. Germline CDR1 and CDR2: KGHSH and LQKENI. This CDR3 spans 16 amino acids. This CDR3 is CASSPGSSGVYNEQFF. The CDR3 DNA reads as TGTGCCAGCTCACCAGGATCTAGCGGGGTATACAATGAGCAGTTCTTC.

The chain has TRBV11-2 and TRBJ2-1, with 11 bases identical to TRBD2. The V segment lost 5 bases and the J segment 5 bases; nucleotides outside the gene matches: 5. Germline-derived CDR1 and CDR2 are SGHAT and FQNNGV. CDR3 length: 15 amino acids. CDR3 protein: CASSPLAGANNEQFF. The DNA of the CDR3 is TGTGCCAGCAGCCCACTAGCGGGAGCGAACAATGAGCAGTTCTTC.